Listed below are T cell receptor beta chains from one sample, sequenced in a study of CD8+CD57+ T cells in acquired aplastic anemia. TCRdb redid the calling of the reads with MiXCR, one entry per CDR3 protein. The table has around 130,000 distinct CDR3 sequences, 48% seen once. Source material: sorted CD4+, CD8+, or CD8+CD57+ T cells (not recorded which) from PBMCs. The receptors stem from a human donor in good health, serving as a control. CDR3s include the opening cysteine and the closing phenylalanine or tryptophan. D genes are given only for firm matches. Size is stated for part of the rows, as once, few or many counts, or as a class when the clone is expanded.

TRBJ1-1	NA	TRBV7-9	NA	TGTGCCAGCAGCTTGGAAGGCGGAGGAGCTTTCTTT	CASSLEGGGAFF
TRBJ2-1	many	TRBV10-3	NA	TGTGCCATCAGTGAGGAGGAAACCTACAATGAGCAGTTCTTC	CAISEEETYNEQFF
TRBJ2-3	few	TRBV7-3	NA	TGTGCCAGCAGCGGGGGACCCACAGATACGCAGTATTTT	CASSGGPTDTQYF
TRBJ2-2	many	TRBV24-1	TRBD2	TGTGCCACCATGGCTAGCGGGGGGGAGGTCACCGGGGAGCTGTTTTTT	CATMASGGEVTGELFF
TRBJ2-5	many	TRBV14	TRBD2	TGTGCCAGCAGCCAAGATGGGGTACTAGCGGGTCTTCAAGAGACCCAGTACTTC	CASSQDGVLAGLQETQYF
TRBJ1-2	many	TRBV7-2	TRBD1	TGTGCCAGCAGCTCCACAGGGACAGACTATGGCTACACCTTC	CASSSTGTDYGYTF
TRBJ2-5	few	TRBV7-7	TRBD2	TGTGCCAGCAGCCCCGGGACTAGCGGGGGAGAGACCCAGTACTTC	CASSPGTSGGETQYF
TRBJ2-7	NA	TRBV7-3	NA	TGTGCCAGCAGCCAATCCCCAGGGTACGAGCAGTACTTC	CASSQSPGYEQYF
TRBJ1-2	many	TRBV5-1	NA	TGCGCCAGCAGCTTGGAGGGCGATACGCGGGGCGGCTATGGCTACACCTTC	CASSLEGDTRGGYGYTF
TRBJ2-3	many	TRBV11-2	TRBD1	TGTGCCAGCAGCTTAAGGTTGGGCAGGGGGCGAGATACGCAGTATTTT	CASSLRLGRGRDTQYF
TRBJ1-6	NA	TRBV24-1	NA	TGTGCCACCAGTGATAAAGGGACACTTAGGCGTTCACCCCTCCACTTT	CATSDKGTLRRSPLHF
TRBJ2-7	NA	TRBV7-8	NA	TGTGCCAGCAGCGGAACAGCCTACGAGCAGCACTTC	CASSGTAYEQHF
TRBJ1-5	many	TRBV19	TRBD1	TGTGCCAGTAGTATTCGGACAGGGGCCCCCTCTAGCAATCAGCCCCAGCATTTT	CASSIRTGAPSSNQPQHF
TRBJ1-5	many	TRBV6-4	NA	TGTGCCAGCAGTGACTCAGTGGGCCAGCCCCAGCATTTT	CASSDSVGQPQHF
TRBJ2-5	few	TRBV11-2	TRBD2	TGTGCCAGCAGCTCACCCGATAAAGCGGGAGCCCCACTGCTCCAAGAGACCCAGTACTTC	CASSSPDKAGAPLLQETQYF
TRBJ2-7	NA	TRBV7-2	TRBD2	TGTGCCCGACCGGGGGGGGCCTACGAGCAGTACTTC	CARPGGAYEQYF
TRBJ2-7	NA	TRBV19	NA	TGTGCCTCCAGGGGGGGTGGGGAATCCTCCTACGAGCAGTACTTC	CASRGGGESSYEQYF
TRBJ2-7	many	TRBV7-6	TRBD2	TGTGCCAGCAGCTTAGCGGGGGGGGTCGACGAGCAGTACTTC	CASSLAGGVDEQYF
TRBJ2-3	NA	TRBV7-9	NA	TGTGCCAGCAGCACCGAGGGGCGGGCAGATACGCAGTATTTT	CASSTEGRADTQYF
TRBJ2-7	NA	TRBV29-1	NA	TGCAGCGTTGAATTGGCTTCTCCCTACGAGCAGTACTTC	CSVELASPYEQYF
TRBJ2-7	NA	TRBV4-3	NA	TGCGCCAGCAGCCCCCAGGGGCAATCCTACGAGCAGTACTTC	CASSPQGQSYEQYF
TRBJ1-2	many	TRBV5-1	TRBD1	TGCGCCAGCAGCAGGGACAGGACTTTCTACACCTTC	CASSRDRTFYTF
TRBJ1-2	NA	TRBV2	TRBD1	TGTGCCAGCAGTGGACAGGGTGACTCTCCCCTGAGAAATGGCTACACCTTC	CASSGQGDSPLRNGYTF
TRBJ1-2	many	TRBV7-9	TRBD1	TGTGCCAGCAGCCTAACAGGGGGAACTAACTATGGCTACACCTTC	CASSLTGGTNYGYTF
TRBJ1-2	once	TRBV6-2/TRBV6-3	NA	TGTGCCATCAGTGAGGATACGATCTATGGCTACACCTTC	CAISEDTIYGYTF
TRBJ1-2	many	TRBV4-3	NA	TGCGCCAGCAGCTTGGACAGTTACTATGGCTACACCTTC	CASSLDSYYGYTF
TRBJ2-7	many	TRBV20-1	NA	TGCAGTGCGTTACAGGGTGGCGACGAGCAGTACTTC	CSALQGGDEQYF
TRBJ2-5	few	TRBV24-1	TRBD2	TGTGCCACCAGAGCGGGGCGCCAAGAGACCCAGTACTTC	CATRAGRQETQYF
TRBJ2-7	NA	TRBV29-1	NA	TGCAGCGTAACGACAGGTTACGAGCAGTACTTC	CSVTTGYEQYF
TRBJ2-5	NA	TRBV5-1	TRBD2	TGCGCCAGCAGCCCCACTTCCGGACTAGCGGGGGGGAAAGAGACCCAGTACTTC	CASSPTSGLAGGKETQYF
TRBJ2-7	few	TRBV25-1	TRBD1	TGTGCCAGCGGGGAACAGGGGTTGCCCTTCCACGAGCAGTACTTC	CASGEQGLPFHEQYF
TRBJ2-1	many	TRBV7-8	NA	TGTGCCAGCAGCTTAGGGGCGAGGGGGGAGAATGAGCAGTTCTTC	CASSLGARGENEQFF
TRBJ1-4	NA	TRBV2	NA	TGTGCCAGCGGCGGGCGAGGGGGAGCCTTCGAACTGTTTTTT	CASGGRGGAFELFF
TRBJ2-3	once	TRBV7-2	TRBD2	TGTGCCAGCAGCTTAGCTAGCGGGACGCCTAGCACAGATACGCAGTATTTT	CASSLASGTPSTDTQYF
TRBJ2-7	NA	TRBV20-1	TRBD1	TGCAGTGCTAACCCTCATGACAGGGGTGAAGGCGAGCAGTACTTC	CSANPHDRGEGEQYF
TRBJ1-3	NA	TRBV25-1	NA	TGTGCCAGCAGTGAATTGGCCTCGAGCACTGGAAACACCATATATTTT	CASSELASSTGNTIYF
TRBJ1-6	once	TRBV25-1	TRBD1	TGTGCCAGCAGTGAAACGGAGGACAGGAGGTATAATTCACCCCTCCACTTT	CASSETEDRRYNSPLHF
TRBJ2-7	NA	TRBV24-1	NA	TGTGCCACCAGTACTGAAGTGGGCTACGAGCAGTACTTC	CATSTEVGYEQYF
TRBJ2-2	many	TRBV5-4	NA	TGTGCCAGCAGCCCAGAATCCGGGGAGCTGTTTTTT	CASSPESGELFF
TRBJ1-1	NA	TRBV7-6	NA	TGTGCCAGCAGCTTAGGGGCAGGTTTGGCTGTGAACACTGAAGCTTTCTTT	CASSLGAGLAVNTEAFF
TRBJ2-5	many	TRBV7-2	TRBD2	TGTGCCAGCAGCCCCGGGACTAGCGGGGGACAAGAGACCCAGTACTTC	CASSPGTSGGQETQYF
TRBJ1-1	NA	TRBV29-1	TRBD1	TGCAGCGTTAAAACAGGGGAGCGGCCGGCTTTCTTT	CSVKTGERPAFF
TRBJ2-2	NA	TRBV7-9	NA	TGTGCCAGCAGCCCGCAGGTTTGGGAGCTGTTTTTT	CASSPQVWELFF
TRBJ2-1	NA	TRBV19	TRBD1	TGTGCCAGTAACATCGGACAGGGGTACAATGAGCAGTTCTTC	CASNIGQGYNEQFF
TRBJ2-7	few	TRBV25-1	NA	TGTGCCAGCAGAGAGGGCAGGGGAGGCTCCTACGAGCAGTACTTC	CASREGRGGSYEQYF
TRBJ2-5	NA	TRBV7-7	NA	TGTGCTAGCAGCTTAGGGGCAGTGAGACAAGAGACCCAGTACTTC	CASSLGAVRQETQYF
TRBJ2-7	NA	TRBV2	TRBD2	TGTGCCAGCAGTGACAGCGGGGGCATAGACTACGAGCAGTACTTC	CASSDSGGIDYEQYF
TRBJ2-3	once	TRBV6-2/TRBV6-3	NA	TGTGCCAGCAGTTATCAAACTAGCGAGGGGGCCCCATCGTGGGATACGCAGTATTTT	CASSYQTSEGAPSWDTQYF
TRBJ1-2	NA	TRBV29-1	NA	TGCAGCGTTGGGTCACAGGAGGCTAACTATGGCTACACCTTC	CSVGSQEANYGYTF
TRBJ2-3	many	TRBV20-1	TRBD2	TGCAGTGCCCCACGGGCGGGGGGGAGGGATACGCAGTATTTT	CSAPRAGGRDTQYF